These T cell receptor beta chains were read from a single sample in a study of shared clonotypes between healthy human individuals. Libraries were prepared by immunoSEQ multiplex PCR; TCRdb keeps only in-frame clonotypes and omits some of them. In the table there are 400,000 to 500,000 clones, 76% of which are singletons. Sequences were obtained from PBMCs. The receptors derive from a middle-aged woman in good health. Some clones in this sample may be carry-over from other donors' samples. CDR3s include the opening cysteine and the closing phenylalanine or tryptophan. The D gene is left open where the match is weak. Not all rows give a size; the values are once, few, many and, for expanded clones, a class.

clone size: NA
V gene: TRBV5-4
D gene: NA
J gene: TRBJ2-6
CDR3 length: 17
CDR3 DNA: TGTGCCAGCAGCCGCGGACAGCCAAGCTCTGGGGCCAACGTCCTGACTTTC
CDR3 protein: CASSRGQPSSGANVLTF

clone size: few
V gene: TRBV18
D gene: NA
J gene: TRBJ1-3
CDR3 length: 15
CDR3 DNA: TGTGCCAGCTCACTACCCGGGACTGGGGGAAACACCATATATTTT
CDR3 protein: CASSLPGTGGNTIYF

clone size: NA
V gene: TRBV7-3
D gene: NA
J gene: TRBJ2-5
CDR3 length: 15
CDR3 DNA: TGTGCCAGCAGCAGAGGGGTCCATGCCCAAGAGACCCAGTACTTC
CDR3 protein: CASSRGVHAQETQYF

clone size: NA
V gene: TRBV5-4
D gene: NA
J gene: TRBJ2-3
CDR3 length: 12
CDR3 DNA: TGTGCCAGCAGCGGTACCACAGATACGCAGTATTTT
CDR3 protein: CASSGTTDTQYF

clone size: NA
V gene: TRBV5-1
D gene: TRBD1
J gene: TRBJ2-7
CDR3 length: 15
CDR3 DNA: TGCGCCAGCAGCAGGGACAGGGGAACAAACTACGAGCAGTACTTC
CDR3 protein: CASSRDRGTNYEQYF

clone size: NA
V gene: TRBV5-1
D gene: NA
J gene: TRBJ2-2
CDR3 length: 15
CDR3 DNA: TGCGCCAGCAGCTTGAGTTCCGCGGGGACCGGGGAGCTGTTTTTT
CDR3 protein: CASSLSSAGTGELFF

clone size: few
V gene: TRBV7-7
D gene: TRBD1
J gene: TRBJ1-1
CDR3 length: 16
CDR3 DNA: TGTGCTAGCAGCCCATGGACAGGAAAGATGAACACTGAAGCTTTCTTT
CDR3 protein: CASSPWTGKMNTEAFF

clone size: NA
V gene: TRBV11-1
D gene: TRBD2
J gene: TRBJ2-7
CDR3 length: 16
CDR3 DNA: TGTGCCAGCAGCTTAGCGGGAGGGCCCACTAGATACGAGCAGTACTTC
CDR3 protein: CASSLAGGPTRYEQYF

clone size: NA
V gene: TRBV5-1
D gene: TRBD2
J gene: TRBJ2-7
CDR3 length: 16
CDR3 DNA: TGCGCCAGCAGCTATCTGATGGGAGGGCGTCCCTACGAGCAGTACTTC
CDR3 protein: CASSYLMGGRPYEQYF

clone size: NA
V gene: TRBV5-1
D gene: TRBD2
J gene: TRBJ2-1
CDR3 length: 17
CDR3 DNA: TGCGCCAGCAGCCCGCTTAAAACTAGCGGGAGTGGCAATGAGCAGTTCTTC
CDR3 protein: CASSPLKTSGSGNEQFF

clone size: NA
V gene: TRBV10-3
D gene: NA
J gene: TRBJ2-3
CDR3 length: 15
CDR3 DNA: TGTGCCATCAGTGGGGGGGGCGAGAGCACAGATACGCAGTATTTT
CDR3 protein: CAISGGGESTDTQYF

clone size: NA
V gene: TRBV7-2
D gene: NA
J gene: TRBJ2-5
CDR3 length: 16
CDR3 DNA: TGTGCCAGCAGCACCGAAAGGACAACCCCATGGGAGACCCAGTACTTC
CDR3 protein: CASSTERTTPWETQYF

clone size: NA
V gene: TRBV7-9
D gene: TRBD1
J gene: TRBJ2-7
CDR3 length: 14
CDR3 DNA: TGTGCCAGCTCCCCCAGGGGGCGGTTATCCGAGCAGTACTTC
CDR3 protein: CASSPRGRLSEQYF

clone size: NA
V gene: TRBV4-3
D gene: TRBD1
J gene: TRBJ2-7
CDR3 length: 15
CDR3 DNA: TGCGCCAGCAGCCAAGGACAGGGGGCAGGCTACGAGCAGTACTTC
CDR3 protein: CASSQGQGAGYEQYF

clone size: NA
V gene: TRBV18
D gene: NA
J gene: TRBJ1-3
CDR3 length: 13
CDR3 DNA: TGTGCCAGCTCACCCTCGGTGGAGCACACCATATATTTT
CDR3 protein: CASSPSVEHTIYF

clone size: many
V gene: TRBV2
D gene: NA
J gene: TRBJ2-7
CDR3 length: 16
CDR3 DNA: TGTGCCAGCAGGCAAATAGGGGGGAGCAACTCCTACGAGCAGTACTTC
CDR3 protein: CASRQIGGSNSYEQYF

clone size: NA
V gene: TRBV28
D gene: TRBD2
J gene: TRBJ2-2
CDR3 length: 16
CDR3 DNA: TGTGCCAGCAGCTTACTAGGGAGGGCTTACACCGGGGAGCTGTTTTTT
CDR3 protein: CASSLLGRAYTGELFF

clone size: NA
V gene: TRBV5-1
D gene: NA
J gene: TRBJ2-7
CDR3 length: 17
CDR3 DNA: TGCGCCAGCAGCTTGGGGAGACTCCCCTATACGGAGGGGGAGCAGTACTTC
CDR3 protein: CASSLGRLPYTEGEQYF

clone size: NA
V gene: TRBV7-3
D gene: NA
J gene: TRBJ1-1
CDR3 length: 13
CDR3 DNA: TGTGCCAGCAGCTCCCAACAGAACACTGAAGCTTTCTTT
CDR3 protein: CASSSQQNTEAFF

clone size: few
V gene: TRBV9
D gene: TRBD2
J gene: TRBJ2-3
CDR3 length: 18
CDR3 DNA: TGTGCCAGCAGCGTAGGACTAGCGGGAGTAGGACGAACAGATACGCAGTATTTT
CDR3 protein: CASSVGLAGVGRTDTQYF

clone size: few
V gene: TRBV28
D gene: NA
J gene: TRBJ1-1
CDR3 length: 11
CDR3 DNA: TGTGCCAGCACCCAGGCAGGGTCCGCTTTCTTT
CDR3 protein: CASTQAGSAFF

clone size: NA
V gene: TRBV5-6
D gene: NA
J gene: TRBJ1-2
CDR3 length: 14
CDR3 DNA: TGTGCCAGCAGCTTGAAACAGATTAACTATGGCTACACCTTC
CDR3 protein: CASSLKQINYGYTF

clone size: NA
V gene: TRBV7-2
D gene: TRBD2
J gene: TRBJ2-1
CDR3 length: 14
CDR3 DNA: TGTGCCAGCAGCCCCGCCCCGGGGGGGAATGAGCAGTTCTTC
CDR3 protein: CASSPAPGGNEQFF

clone size: NA
V gene: TRBV25-1
D gene: TRBD2
J gene: TRBJ2-7
CDR3 length: 16
CDR3 DNA: TGTGCCAGCAGTGACAAGGGTAGCGGGAGTTCCTACGAGCAGTACTTC
CDR3 protein: CASSDKGSGSSYEQYF

clone size: NA
V gene: TRBV10-2
D gene: TRBD1
J gene: TRBJ1-2
CDR3 length: 13
CDR3 DNA: TGCGCCACCGGGACAGGCGTCGGCTATGGCTACACCTTC
CDR3 protein: CATGTGVGYGYTF

clone size: NA
V gene: TRBV20-1
D gene: NA
J gene: TRBJ1-1
CDR3 length: 10
CDR3 DNA: TGCAGTGCTAAAGATGGGTGGGCTTTCTTT
CDR3 protein: CSAKDGWAFF

clone size: NA
V gene: TRBV27
D gene: TRBD2
J gene: TRBJ2-1
CDR3 length: 15
CDR3 DNA: TGTGCCAGCAGTTTACCCAACGCTCTAGCGGATGAGCAGTTCTTC
CDR3 protein: CASSLPNALADEQFF

clone size: many
V gene: TRBV9
D gene: TRBD2
J gene: TRBJ2-1
CDR3 length: 15
CDR3 DNA: TGTGCCAGCAGCGAGACTAGCGGGAGCCCGGCTGAGCAGTTCTTC
CDR3 protein: CASSETSGSPAEQFF

clone size: NA
V gene: TRBV9
D gene: NA
J gene: TRBJ2-1
CDR3 length: 15
CDR3 DNA: TGTGCCAGCAGCGTAGAGGCCCAGCTTCGGAATGAGCAGTTCTTC
CDR3 protein: CASSVEAQLRNEQFF

clone size: NA
V gene: TRBV30
D gene: NA
J gene: TRBJ2-7
CDR3 length: 14
CDR3 DNA: TGTGCCTGGAGTGTAGGCAGGGCGTACTACGAGCAGTACTTC
CDR3 protein: CAWSVGRAYYEQYF

clone size: few
V gene: TRBV6-1
D gene: TRBD1
J gene: TRBJ2-7
CDR3 length: 16
CDR3 DNA: TGTGCCAGCAGTGTCAACCCTGGGACAGGGGGACTAGAGCAGTACTTC
CDR3 protein: CASSVNPGTGGLEQYF

clone size: NA
V gene: TRBV6-1
D gene: NA
J gene: TRBJ1-5
CDR3 length: 13
CDR3 DNA: TGTGCCAGCAGTGTGGAGGGCAATCAGCCCCAGCATTTT
CDR3 protein: CASSVEGNQPQHF

clone size: NA
V gene: TRBV29-1
D gene: NA
J gene: TRBJ1-2
CDR3 length: 14
CDR3 DNA: TGCAGCGTTGAAGATCGTGGAACAGGAGATGGCTACACCTTC
CDR3 protein: CSVEDRGTGDGYTF

clone size: NA
V gene: TRBV5-1
D gene: NA
J gene: TRBJ2-1
CDR3 length: 13
CDR3 DNA: TGCGCCAGCAGCTTGGCGGGTCTCACTGAGCAGTTCTTC
CDR3 protein: CASSLAGLTEQFF

clone size: few
V gene: TRBV9
D gene: TRBD2
J gene: TRBJ2-1
CDR3 length: 18
CDR3 DNA: TGTGCCAGCAGCGCCCGGACTAGCGGGAGTTACTCTGCCAATGAGCAGTTCTTC
CDR3 protein: CASSARTSGSYSANEQFF

clone size: NA
V gene: TRBV21-1
D gene: NA
J gene: TRBJ2-7
CDR3 length: 15
CDR3 DNA: TGTGCCAGTCTGGAACCCAGGGGAGACTTTTACGAGCAGTACTTC
CDR3 protein: CASLEPRGDFYEQYF

clone size: NA
V gene: TRBV7-2
D gene: NA
J gene: TRBJ1-1
CDR3 length: 14
CDR3 DNA: TGTGCCAGCAGCCCTCCTGCCAGGACCACTGAAGCTTTCTTT
CDR3 protein: CASSPPARTTEAFF

clone size: NA
V gene: TRBV19
D gene: TRBD1
J gene: TRBJ2-7
CDR3 length: 13
CDR3 DNA: TGTGCCAGTAGCCGGGACAGGGGCTACGAGCAGTACTTC
CDR3 protein: CASSRDRGYEQYF

clone size: few
V gene: TRBV9
D gene: NA
J gene: TRBJ1-3
CDR3 length: 13
CDR3 DNA: TGTGCCAGCAGCCACGATTCTGGAAACACCATATATTTT
CDR3 protein: CASSHDSGNTIYF

clone size: many
V gene: TRBV29-1
D gene: NA
J gene: TRBJ2-5
CDR3 length: 14
CDR3 DNA: TGCAGCGTTGAAGTAAGGTCGCGGCAAGAGACCCAGTACTTC
CDR3 protein: CSVEVRSRQETQYF

clone size: NA
V gene: TRBV10-2
D gene: TRBD2
J gene: TRBJ2-5
CDR3 length: 15
CDR3 DNA: TGCGCCAGCAGGACGGGACTAGCGGGACAAGAGACCCAGTACTTC
CDR3 protein: CASRTGLAGQETQYF

clone size: NA
V gene: TRBV10-2
D gene: TRBD2
J gene: TRBJ2-1
CDR3 length: 16
CDR3 DNA: TGCGCCAGCAGTGAGTCTTTGGCGGGAGGGCCCGATGAGCAGTTCTTC
CDR3 protein: CASSESLAGGPDEQFF

clone size: NA
V gene: TRBV5-1
D gene: NA
J gene: TRBJ2-2
CDR3 length: 14
CDR3 DNA: TGCGCCAGCAACAGCGGATCGAACACCGGGGAGCTGTTTTTT
CDR3 protein: CASNSGSNTGELFF

clone size: NA
V gene: TRBV25-1
D gene: NA
J gene: TRBJ1-2
CDR3 length: 13
CDR3 DNA: TGTGCCAGCAGTGAATTTGCGCAGGATTACTACACCTTC
CDR3 protein: CASSEFAQDYYTF